This T cell receptor (beta chain) comes out of a study of CD8+CD57+ T cells in acquired aplastic anemia. Study background: When averaged, DNA from sorted CD4+ and CD8+ cells came to around 3.1 ug. On average, healthy donors gave around 9.8 million reads for CD4+ cells. General study points: Researchers report that fewer than 30 CD8+ CDR3 sequences appeared in both patients and controls.

V shed 2 bases, J shed 4 bases, and the junction held 7 bases outside the gene matches. This CDR3 contains 15 residues. Germline V lookup: CDR1 LGHNA, CDR2 YSLEER. CDR3 and TCR beta VDJ profiling relied on genomic DNA as the template. From the reads, TCRdb called clonotypes with MiXCR, one entry per CDR3 protein. The data show about 400,000 distinct CDR3 sequences, under 80% seen once. Ten or more counts support this clonotype. Its specificity is unknown. The material sequenced was sorted CD4+, CD8+, or CD8+CD57+ T cells (not recorded which) from PBMCs. This TCR was sampled from a human donor in good health, serving as a control. The chain has TRBV4-3 and TRBJ2-5; 7 positions match TRBD2. CDR3 sequence reads: CASSQTSSGGETQYF. As DNA, the CDR3 is TGCGCCAGCAGCCAAACCTCCTCGGGGGGAGAGACCCAGTACTTC.